The rows below give T cell receptor beta chains drawn from one sample of a study of CD8+CD57+ T cells in acquired aplastic anemia. TCRdb called the reads again in MiXCR, with one record for every CDR3 protein. This sample has 200,000 or so distinct CDR3 sequences, with 55% to 70% found just once. Sequenced input: sorted CD4+, CD8+, or CD8+CD57+ T cells (not recorded which) from PBMCs. Receptors originate from a human donor with severe aplastic anemia or a healthy control (not recorded which). CDR3s include the opening cysteine and the closing phenylalanine or tryptophan. The order of the fields is J gene, D gene, clone size, V gene, CDR3 protein, CDR3 DNA. A D gene is named only where the DNA matches it firmly. Expanded clones get a size class; other rows say once, few or many, or leave the size out.

j_call: TRBJ2-5
d_call: NA
clone_size: once
v_call: TRBV19
cdr3_aa: CASSIKFSYGGRETQYF
cdr3_nt: TGTGCCAGTAGTATTAAGTTTTCGTACGGAGGGCGGGAGACCCAGTACTTC

j_call: TRBJ1-2
d_call: NA
clone_size: once
v_call: TRBV4-2
cdr3_aa: CASSSESRGHYGYTF
cdr3_nt: TGTGCCAGCAGCAGTGAGAGCAGGGGCCACTATGGCTACACCTTC

j_call: TRBJ2-7
d_call: TRBD1
clone_size: NA
v_call: TRBV24-1
cdr3_aa: CATSDPDYGTGGEEQYF
cdr3_nt: TGTGCCACCAGTGACCCCGATTATGGGACAGGGGGGGAAGAGCAGTACTTC

j_call: TRBJ2-7
d_call: NA
clone_size: NA
v_call: TRBV7-2
cdr3_aa: CASSLTGPSSYEQYF
cdr3_nt: TGTGCCAGCAGCTTGACAGGCCCGAGCTCCTACGAGCAGTACTTC

j_call: TRBJ1-2
d_call: NA
clone_size: NA
v_call: TRBV19
cdr3_aa: CASRKDGNYGYTF
cdr3_nt: TGTGCCAGTAGGAAGGACGGGAACTATGGCTACACCTTC

j_call: TRBJ1-3
d_call: NA
clone_size: NA
v_call: TRBV6-1
cdr3_aa: CASSENTEEYRNTIYF
cdr3_nt: TGTGCCAGCAGTGAAAACACGGAGGAGTATCGAAACACCATATATTTT

j_call: TRBJ2-7
d_call: TRBD2
clone_size: NA
v_call: TRBV7-9
cdr3_aa: CASSHGTSGGAYEQYF
cdr3_nt: TGCGCCAGCAGCCATGGGACTAGCGGGGGTGCCTACGAGCAGTACTTC

j_call: TRBJ1-5
d_call: NA
clone_size: NA
v_call: TRBV19
cdr3_aa: CASSGGGGALYQPQHF
cdr3_nt: TGTGCCAGTAGCGGGGGCGGGGGGGCCCTTTATCAGCCCCAGCATTTT

j_call: TRBJ2-5
d_call: NA
clone_size: NA
v_call: TRBV5-8
cdr3_aa: CASSRGRGTFQETQYF
cdr3_nt: TGTGCCAGCAGCAGGGGAAGGGGTACCTTCCAAGAGACCCAGTACTTC

j_call: TRBJ1-6
d_call: NA
clone_size: few
v_call: TRBV9
cdr3_aa: CASSVGGGNSPLHF
cdr3_nt: TGTGCCAGCAGCGTAGGCGGCGGGAATTCACCCCTCCACTTT

j_call: TRBJ2-5
d_call: NA
clone_size: few
v_call: TRBV9
cdr3_aa: CASSVIPSGAQETQYF
cdr3_nt: TGTGCCAGCAGCGTTATCCCGTCGGGGGCCCAAGAGACCCAGTACTTC

j_call: TRBJ2-3
d_call: TRBD2
clone_size: few
v_call: TRBV15
cdr3_aa: CATSRGLAGSTDTQYF
cdr3_nt: TGTGCCACCAGCAGAGGACTAGCGGGTAGCACAGATACGCAGTATTTT

j_call: TRBJ2-7
d_call: NA
clone_size: NA
v_call: TRBV4-1
cdr3_aa: CASSQVTGTSYEQYF
cdr3_nt: TGCGCCAGCAGCCAAGTAACAGGTACCTCCTACGAGCAGTACTTC

j_call: TRBJ1-3
d_call: TRBD1
clone_size: NA
v_call: TRBV19
cdr3_aa: CASSRGQGRAGNTINF
cdr3_nt: TGTGCCAGTAGTAGGGGACAGGGACGGGCTGGAAACACCATAAATTTT

j_call: TRBJ1-6
d_call: NA
clone_size: once
v_call: TRBV28
cdr3_aa: CASSTRDYNSPLHF
cdr3_nt: TGTGCCAGCAGTACCAGGGATTATAATTCACCCCTCCACTTT

j_call: TRBJ2-7
d_call: NA
clone_size: NA
v_call: TRBV29-1
cdr3_aa: CSVVWGAYEQYF
cdr3_nt: TGCAGCGTTGTGTGGGGGGCCTACGAGCAGTACTTC

j_call: TRBJ1-5
d_call: NA
clone_size: few
v_call: TRBV20-1
cdr3_aa: CSAALTGKNQPQHF
cdr3_nt: TGCAGTGCCGCCCTGACAGGAAAAAATCAGCCCCAGCATTTT

j_call: TRBJ2-3
d_call: NA
clone_size: NA
v_call: TRBV29-1
cdr3_aa: CSVEVRRGTDTQYF
cdr3_nt: TGCAGCGTTGAGGTACGACGGGGCACAGATACGCAGTATTTT

j_call: TRBJ2-3
d_call: TRBD2
clone_size: many
v_call: TRBV6-1
cdr3_aa: CASIKRGSDTQYF
cdr3_nt: TGTGCCAGCATAAAGCGGGGCTCAGATACGCAGTATTTT

j_call: TRBJ2-1
d_call: TRBD2
clone_size: NA
v_call: TRBV15
cdr3_aa: CATSSLTSGLYNEQFF
cdr3_nt: TGTGCCACCAGCAGCCTCACTAGCGGGCTCTACAATGAGCAGTTCTTC

j_call: TRBJ2-5
d_call: TRBD2
clone_size: NA
v_call: TRBV7-9
cdr3_aa: CASSLHGLAGETQYF
cdr3_nt: TGTGCCAGCAGCTTACACGGACTAGCGGGAGAGACCCAGTACTTC

j_call: TRBJ1-4
d_call: TRBD1
clone_size: once
v_call: TRBV24-1
cdr3_aa: CATILGQGREKLFF
cdr3_nt: TGTGCCACCATTTTAGGACAGGGAAGGGAAAAACTGTTTTTT

j_call: TRBJ2-7
d_call: NA
clone_size: NA
v_call: TRBV7-2
cdr3_aa: CASSFDRDYYEQYF
cdr3_nt: TGTGCCAGCAGTTTCGACAGGGACTACTACGAGCAGTACTTC

j_call: TRBJ1-5
d_call: TRBD1
clone_size: once
v_call: TRBV24-1
cdr3_aa: CATTNRQGRGQPQHF
cdr3_nt: TGTGCCACCACCAACCGACAGGGAAGGGGTCAGCCCCAGCATTTT

j_call: TRBJ2-3
d_call: NA
clone_size: NA
v_call: TRBV5-1
cdr3_aa: CASSGGTFSGTDTQYF
cdr3_nt: TGCGCCAGCAGCGGAGGGACTTTTTCGGGCACAGATACGCAGTATTTT

j_call: TRBJ1-1
d_call: NA
clone_size: once
v_call: TRBV11-1
cdr3_aa: CASSLVLGREAFF
cdr3_nt: TGTGCCAGCAGCTTAGTCTTGGGACGTGAAGCTTTCTTT

j_call: TRBJ1-3
d_call: NA
clone_size: many
v_call: TRBV4-2
cdr3_aa: CASSQDMGTGNTIYF
cdr3_nt: TGTGCCAGCAGCCAAGATATGGGAACTGGAAACACCATATATTTT

j_call: TRBJ1-6
d_call: NA
clone_size: NA
v_call: TRBV20-1
cdr3_aa: CSARDEGWNSPLHF
cdr3_nt: TGCAGTGCTAGAGATGAGGGTTGGAATTCACCCCTCCACTTT

j_call: TRBJ2-3
d_call: TRBD1
clone_size: NA
v_call: TRBV7-9
cdr3_aa: CASSLTGTGSTDTQYF
cdr3_nt: TGTGCCAGCAGCTTAACCGGGACAGGGAGCACAGATACGCAGTATTTT

j_call: TRBJ1-4
d_call: NA
clone_size: once
v_call: TRBV29-1
cdr3_aa: CSVRQGMGEKLFF
cdr3_nt: TGCAGCGTCCGCCAGGGGATGGGTGAAAAACTGTTTTTT

j_call: TRBJ1-3
d_call: NA
clone_size: NA
v_call: TRBV12-3/TRBV12-4
cdr3_aa: CASSLGVNAIYF
cdr3_nt: TGTGCCAGCAGTTTGGGAGTTAACGCCATATATTTT

j_call: TRBJ2-2
d_call: NA
clone_size: NA
v_call: TRBV7-8
cdr3_aa: CASSLGGGSTGELFF
cdr3_nt: TGTGCCAGCAGCCTCGGAGGGGGTAGTACCGGGGAGCTGTTTTTT

j_call: TRBJ2-5
d_call: TRBD2
clone_size: NA
v_call: TRBV7-3
cdr3_aa: CASTLAGGPGETQYF
cdr3_nt: TGTGCCAGCACCTTAGCGGGAGGGCCGGGAGAGACCCAGTACTTC

j_call: TRBJ2-2
d_call: NA
clone_size: few
v_call: TRBV7-7
cdr3_aa: CASSLETGAGELFF
cdr3_nt: TGTGCCAGCAGCTTAGAAACAGGAGCCGGGGAGCTGTTTTTT

j_call: TRBJ1-4
d_call: NA
clone_size: NA
v_call: TRBV2
cdr3_aa: CASSPSQGATNEKLFF
cdr3_nt: TGTGCCAGCAGCCCATCCCAGGGCGCAACTAATGAAAAACTGTTTTTT

j_call: TRBJ2-1
d_call: TRBD2
clone_size: NA
v_call: TRBV14
cdr3_aa: CASSQESWTSGLNNEQFF
cdr3_nt: TGTGCCAGCAGCCAAGAATCATGGACTAGCGGCCTAAACAATGAGCAGTTCTTC

j_call: TRBJ2-1
d_call: TRBD2
clone_size: NA
v_call: TRBV15
cdr3_aa: CATSREFAGAFF
cdr3_nt: TGTGCCACCAGCAGAGAGTTTGCGGGAGCCTTCTTC

j_call: TRBJ2-7
d_call: TRBD2
clone_size: NA
v_call: TRBV7-2
cdr3_aa: CASRASGVVEQYF
cdr3_nt: TGTGCCTCCAGGGCGAGCGGGGTTGTTGAGCAGTACTTC

j_call: TRBJ2-7
d_call: TRBD1
clone_size: NA
v_call: TRBV10-2
cdr3_aa: CASEPPSSGTGSEQYF
cdr3_nt: TGCGCCAGCGAACCGCCCTCCTCCGGGACAGGTTCCGAGCAGTACTTC

j_call: TRBJ2-3
d_call: TRBD1
clone_size: NA
v_call: TRBV2
cdr3_aa: CASSESGTVTDTQYF
cdr3_nt: TGTGCCAGCAGTGAAAGTGGGACAGTCACAGATACGCAGTATTTT

j_call: TRBJ2-1
d_call: TRBD2
clone_size: once
v_call: TRBV12-3/TRBV12-4
cdr3_aa: CASSATSGGAEQFF
cdr3_nt: TGTGCCAGCAGTGCGACTAGCGGGGGGGCCGAGCAGTTCTTC

j_call: TRBJ2-3
d_call: TRBD1
clone_size: NA
v_call: TRBV2
cdr3_aa: CASEAGGRDTQYF
cdr3_nt: TGTGCCAGCGAGGCAGGGGGCAGGGATACGCAGTATTTT

j_call: TRBJ1-1
d_call: NA
clone_size: NA
v_call: TRBV5-8
cdr3_aa: CASSLYVNTEAFF
cdr3_nt: TGTGCCAGCAGCTTGTACGTGAACACTGAAGCTTTCTTT